This T cell receptor (beta chain) comes out of a study of CD8 T cells in Susac syndrome. The sequenced target, TCR beta, came from blood CD8+ and CD4+ T cells. V shed 3 bases and J 2 bases; nucleotides not matched to a gene: 7. This CDR3 contains 15 residues. Per the germline V gene, CDR1 is MNHNS and CDR2 is SASEGT. The RNA input was roughly 0.45 to 1 ug, and it was reverse transcribed with random hexamers. TCRdb analysed the immunoSEQ multiplex PCR reads with MiXCR anew, one entry per CDR3 protein. The table records approximately 230,000 distinct CDR3 sequences, around 93% of them present only once.

The TCR originated in a human donor with multiple sclerosis. The chain links TRBV6-1 to TRBJ2-7; 7 bases are a match to TRBD2. The material sequenced was CD4+ T cells from PBMCs. CDR3 residues: CASSEGGTAAYEQYF. The CDR3 region has the DNA TGTGCCAGCAGTGAGGGAGGGACGGCCGCCTACGAGCAGTACTTC.